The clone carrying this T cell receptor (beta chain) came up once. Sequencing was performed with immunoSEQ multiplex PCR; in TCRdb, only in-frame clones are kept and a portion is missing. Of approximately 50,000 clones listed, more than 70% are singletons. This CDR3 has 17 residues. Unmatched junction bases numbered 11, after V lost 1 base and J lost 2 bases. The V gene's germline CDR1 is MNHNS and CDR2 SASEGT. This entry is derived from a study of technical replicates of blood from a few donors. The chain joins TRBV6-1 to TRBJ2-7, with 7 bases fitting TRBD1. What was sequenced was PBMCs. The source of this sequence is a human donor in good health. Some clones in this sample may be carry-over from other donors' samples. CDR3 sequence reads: CASSEGIRGSEPYEQYF. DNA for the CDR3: TGTGCCAGCAGTGAAGGAATCAGGGGGAGCGAGCCCTACGAGCAGTACTTC.